A single TCR beta chain is shown here with its context. Its antigen remains unknown. The PCR made use of 60 Vbeta and 13 Jbeta primers. Sequencing was performed with immunoSEQ multiplex PCR; in TCRdb, only in-frame clones are kept and a portion is missing. Of approximately 110,000 clones listed, about 70% are singletons. The record originates from a study of cytomegalovirus exposure and HLA in healthy donors. Study results and limitations: Analysis was carried out at a later point, and it linked a missense DCLRE1C variant to TCR beta V- and J-gene trimming.

Trimming removed 5 bases from V and 6 bases from J; junction bases left unmatched: 6. Per germline, CDR1 MDHEN and CDR2 SYDVKM. The CDR3 has 15 residues. The sequenced material came from PBMCs. The receptor comes from a man aged 25-40 years in good health and CMV-seronegative. V usage is TRBV28 and J usage is TRBJ2-3, with TRBD2 matching 12 bases. CDR3 protein: CASSPLAGGVDTQYF. Here the CDR3 DNA reads TGTGCCAGCAGTCCCCTAGCGGGGGGGGTCGATACGCAGTATTTT. The full variable domain, with the rest looked up from reference TRBV28 and TRBJ2-3, is DVKVTQSSRYLVKRTGEKVFLECVQDMDHENMFWYRQDPGLGLRLIYFSYDVKMKEKGDIPEGYSVSREKKERFSLILESASTNQTSMYLCASSPLAGGVDTQYFGPGTRLTVL.